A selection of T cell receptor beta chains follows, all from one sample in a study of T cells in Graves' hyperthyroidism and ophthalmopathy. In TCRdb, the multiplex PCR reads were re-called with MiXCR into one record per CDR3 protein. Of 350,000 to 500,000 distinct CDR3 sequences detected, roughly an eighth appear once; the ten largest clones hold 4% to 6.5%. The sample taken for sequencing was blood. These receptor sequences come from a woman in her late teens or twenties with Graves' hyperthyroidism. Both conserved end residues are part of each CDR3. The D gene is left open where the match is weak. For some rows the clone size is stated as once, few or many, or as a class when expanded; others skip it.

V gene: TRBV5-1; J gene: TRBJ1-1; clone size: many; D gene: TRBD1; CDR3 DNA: TGCGCCAGCAGCACAAACCGGGACAGGGGGCTTTACACTGAAGCTTTCTTT; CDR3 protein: CASSTNRDRGLYTEAFF
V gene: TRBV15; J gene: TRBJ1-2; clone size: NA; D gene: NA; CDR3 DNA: TGTGCCACCAGCAGAGATAGGGGGACCCCTGGCTATGGCTACACCTTC; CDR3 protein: CATSRDRGTPGYGYTF
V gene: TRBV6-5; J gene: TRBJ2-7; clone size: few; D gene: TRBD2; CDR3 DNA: TGTGCCAGCAGTTCCCCTAGGACTAGCCGTTCCTACAAGCAGTACTTC; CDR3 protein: CASSSPRTSRSYKQYF
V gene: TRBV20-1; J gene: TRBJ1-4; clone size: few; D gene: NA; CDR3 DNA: TGCAGTGCGTCAGGGACGACTAATGAAAAACTGTTTTTT; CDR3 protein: CSASGTTNEKLFF
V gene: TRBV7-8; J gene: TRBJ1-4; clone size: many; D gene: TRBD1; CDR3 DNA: TGTGCCAGCAGCCCCCGACAGGGTTTTAATGAAAAACTGTTTTTT; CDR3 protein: CASSPRQGFNEKLFF
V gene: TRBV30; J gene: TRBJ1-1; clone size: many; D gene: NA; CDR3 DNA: TGTGCCTGGAGGGATTGGGACACCGAAGCTTTCTTT; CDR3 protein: CAWRDWDTEAFF
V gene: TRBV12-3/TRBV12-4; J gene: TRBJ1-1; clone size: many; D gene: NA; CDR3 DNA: TGTGCCAGCAGTTTAGGACTAAAGACTGAAGCTTTCTTT; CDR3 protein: CASSLGLKTEAFF
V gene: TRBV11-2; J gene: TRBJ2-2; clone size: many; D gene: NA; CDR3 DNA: TGTGCCAGCAGCTCTTGGGGCACTTCCGGGGAGCTGTTTTTT; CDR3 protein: CASSSWGTSGELFF
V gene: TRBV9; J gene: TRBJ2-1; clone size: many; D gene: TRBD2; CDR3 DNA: TGTGCCAGCAGCGTAGCTAGCGGGTTCCCTTACAATGAGCAGTTCTTC; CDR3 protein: CASSVASGFPYNEQFF
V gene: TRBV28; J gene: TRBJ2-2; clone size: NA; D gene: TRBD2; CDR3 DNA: TGTGCCAGCAGTCCAGAGGGAGCGGGAGGGCCCGGGGAGCTGTTTTTT; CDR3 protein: CASSPEGAGGPGELFF